This T cell receptor (beta chain) derives from a study of radiation and T cells in renal cell carcinoma. Time point reported: blood 2 weeks post-SBRT. Treatment meaning: 15 Gy SBRT to primary tumor, nephrectomy 4 weeks later. Trimming left V 4 bases short and J 4 bases short, with 13 bases between. This CDR3 comprises 14 residues. Germline CDR1 MNHNS, CDR2 SASEGT. Libraries were prepared by immunoSEQ multiplex PCR; TCRdb keeps only in-frame clonotypes and omits some of them. The sample carries 150,000 to 180,000 clones, about 87% recorded once. Concerning this clone: Antigen unknown.

Broader study findings: Pretreatment tumor biopsies were lacking, so baseline clonotypes are unknown. In blood, top tumor clones expanded by 2 weeks, shrinking by 4.

Material: blood, obtained from a patient whose treatment included radiotherapy and nephrectomy. This TCR came from a woman aged 45 to 65 with renal cell carcinoma. The genes are TRBV6-1 and TRBJ1-1, with D unclear. CDR3: CASSGPTWGTEAFF. CDR3 coding DNA: TGTGCCAGCAGTGGACCTACGTGGGGCACTGAAGCTTTCTTT.